This TCR beta chain was sequenced during a study of T cells in placental villitis. Regarding the complete study: To test an allograft-versus-infection hypothesis, the study compared placental TCR-beta repertoires across three groups: villitis of unknown etiology, unaffected controls matched for gestational age, and infectious villitis.

About 11 placentae with a pathological diagnosis of high-grade villitis of unknown etiology were selected using the Amsterdam Criteria. Mothers with villitis of unknown etiology had significantly higher gravidity and parity and more prior miscarriages than control and infectious villitis groups. Placentae were collected after delivery and examined grossly and histologically before archival tissue was selected. Five 10-micron scrolls were cut from each FFPE block, and DNA was isolated using the AllPrep DNA/RNA FFPE Tissue kit. NanoDrop was used to check DNA concentration and purity, while a Bioanalyzer was used to assess RNA quality. Relative to germline, V is 3 bases shorter and J is 1 base shorter, with 11 bases between their ends. The germline V gene supplies CDR1 SGHRS and CDR2 YFSETQ. From its cysteine to its phenylalanine, the CDR3 spans 15 amino acids. Just CDR3 DNA is preserved here, 45 bases in frame from base 1.

Remarks on this clone: Its target antigen remains unknown. One base away there is no much larger clone; base qualities are not given.

Using the immunoSEQ v4 bias-controlled multiplex PCR assay, run blinded to group allocation, TCR-beta CDR3 regions were amplified from genomic DNA. To estimate the quantities of nucleated cells and T cells in each sample, reference gene primers were included together with the TCR-beta primers. Sequencing of the libraries was performed on an Illumina MiSeq with a 100-cycle paired-end protocol. The original pipeline was this. In the immunoSEQ Analyzer software, diversity and richness were calculated, with richness measured by iChao1 and clonality based on Pielou evenness and Shannon diversity on a 0-1 scale where a higher value means less diversity. CDR3 amino acid sequences with V/J genes were queried against VDJdb for CMV, EBV and influenza A specificities using confidence 3 and substitution 2. TCR-beta amino acid clonotype overlap between villitis of unknown etiology, infectious villitis and control repertoires was assessed with the Morisita-Horn index. TCRdb provides this immuneACCESS table in a form limited to in-frame rearrangements. Some clones are lacking; in checked studies, under half of them reflect an unresolved V gene, and why the rest are absent is not known. For V, J and clone size, that table is used; D and trimming come from the DNA. This sample comprises fewer than 1,000 clones, about 83% of them detected only once. The ten largest clones take up under 7.5% of the sample.

Study-wide findings and limitations: Small amounts of decidua were contained in the paraffin blocks, so some of the captured T cells, especially in controls, may have been decidual rather than villous infiltrates. Sequencing bulk tissue could not tell helper, regulatory or cytotoxic T cells apart, could not separate maternal from fetal T cells, and left out gamma-delta receptors. Expanded clones in villitis of unknown etiology were found to be largely private to each placenta, suggesting the absence of a single initiating antigen. CMV-specific clone frequencies were higher in infectious CMV cases than in villitis of unknown etiology (approximately 0.01 vs 0.00094), which did not differ from controls. Clonality was higher in villitis of unknown etiology placentae than in controls (median roughly 0.057 versus 0.006, p=0.0025), which points to clonal expansion.

The TCR was taken from a human patient with villitis of unknown etiology; the placental T cells may come from both mother and fetus. The chain is made from TRBV5-1 and TRBJ2-1; the best D guess is TRBD2, with 5 bases matching. Sequencing was done on a sample of placental tissue containing maternal and fetal cells. The bases are TGCGCCAGCAGCTCTGGACTTATGTCCTACAATGAGCAGTTCTTC. It is translated as CASSSGLMSYNEQFF.